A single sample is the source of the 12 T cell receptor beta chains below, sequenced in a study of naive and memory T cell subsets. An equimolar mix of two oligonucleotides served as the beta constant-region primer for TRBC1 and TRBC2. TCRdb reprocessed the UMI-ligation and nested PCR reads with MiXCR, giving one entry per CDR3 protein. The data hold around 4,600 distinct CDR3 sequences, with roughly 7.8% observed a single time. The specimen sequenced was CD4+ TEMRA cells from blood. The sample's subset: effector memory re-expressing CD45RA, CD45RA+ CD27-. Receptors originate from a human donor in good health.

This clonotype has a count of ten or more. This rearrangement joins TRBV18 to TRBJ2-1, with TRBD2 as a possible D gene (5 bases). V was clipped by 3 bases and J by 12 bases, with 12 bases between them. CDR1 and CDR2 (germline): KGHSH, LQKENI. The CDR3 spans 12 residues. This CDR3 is CASSPALRGQFF. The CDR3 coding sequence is TGTGCCAGCTCACCCGCACTACGGGGGCAGTTCTTC.

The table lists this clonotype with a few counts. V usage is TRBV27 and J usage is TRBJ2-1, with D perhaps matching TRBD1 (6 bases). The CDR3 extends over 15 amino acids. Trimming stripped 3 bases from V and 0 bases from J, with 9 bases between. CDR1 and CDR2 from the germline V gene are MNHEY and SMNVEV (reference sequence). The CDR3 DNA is TGTGCCAGCAGTTTGTTGGGGGCCTCCTACAATGAGCAGTTCTTC. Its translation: CASSLLGASYNEQFF.

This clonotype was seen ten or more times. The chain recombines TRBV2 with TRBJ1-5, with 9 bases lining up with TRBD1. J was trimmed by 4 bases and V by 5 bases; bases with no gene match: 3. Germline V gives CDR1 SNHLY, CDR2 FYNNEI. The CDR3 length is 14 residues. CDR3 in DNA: TGTGCCAGCAGTTTGGACAGGGGAAATCAGCCCCAGCATTTT. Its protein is CASSLDRGNQPQHF.

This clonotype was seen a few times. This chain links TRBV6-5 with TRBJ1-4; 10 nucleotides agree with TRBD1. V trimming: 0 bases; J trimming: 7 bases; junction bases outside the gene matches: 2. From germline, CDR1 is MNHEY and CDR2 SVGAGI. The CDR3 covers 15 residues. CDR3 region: CASSYSDRGSEKLFF. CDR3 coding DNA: TGTGCCAGCAGTTACTCGGACAGGGGGAGTGAAAAACTGTTTTTT.

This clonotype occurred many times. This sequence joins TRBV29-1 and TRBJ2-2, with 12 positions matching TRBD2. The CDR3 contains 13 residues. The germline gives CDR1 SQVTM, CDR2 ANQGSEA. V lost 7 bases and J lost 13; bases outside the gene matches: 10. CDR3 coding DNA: TGCAGCGCCCGGACTAGCGGGGCTCCTTTGCTGTTTTTT. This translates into CSARTSGAPLLFF.

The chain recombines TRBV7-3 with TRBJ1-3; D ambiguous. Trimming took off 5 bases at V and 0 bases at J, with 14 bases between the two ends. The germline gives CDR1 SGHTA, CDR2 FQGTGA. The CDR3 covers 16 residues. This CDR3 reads CASSQMDVSSGNTIYF. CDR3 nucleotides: TGTGCCAGCAGCCAAATGGACGTGAGCTCTGGAAACACCATATATTTT.

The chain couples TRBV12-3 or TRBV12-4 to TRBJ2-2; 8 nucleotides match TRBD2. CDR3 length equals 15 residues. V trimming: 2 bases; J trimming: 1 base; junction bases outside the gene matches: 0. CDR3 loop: CASSLTSGNTGELFF. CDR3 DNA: TGTGCCAGCAGTTTAACTAGCGGGAACACCGGGGAGCTGTTTTTT.

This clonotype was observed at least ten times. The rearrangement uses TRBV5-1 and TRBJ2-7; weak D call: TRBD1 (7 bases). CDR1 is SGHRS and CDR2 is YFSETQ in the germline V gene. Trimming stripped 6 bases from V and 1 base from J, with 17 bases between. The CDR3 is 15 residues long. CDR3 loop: CASKSGQGGSYEQYF. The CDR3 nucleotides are TGCGCCAGCAAGTCCGGCCAGGGGGGTTCCTACGAGCAGTACTTC.

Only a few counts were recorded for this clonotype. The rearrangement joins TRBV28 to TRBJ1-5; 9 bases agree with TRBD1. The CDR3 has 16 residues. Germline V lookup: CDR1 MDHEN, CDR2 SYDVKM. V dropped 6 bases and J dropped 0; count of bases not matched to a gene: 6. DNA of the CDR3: TGTGCCAGCAGAGCACAGGGGGCTTATAGCAATCAGCCCCAGCATTTT. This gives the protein CASRAQGAYSNQPQHF.

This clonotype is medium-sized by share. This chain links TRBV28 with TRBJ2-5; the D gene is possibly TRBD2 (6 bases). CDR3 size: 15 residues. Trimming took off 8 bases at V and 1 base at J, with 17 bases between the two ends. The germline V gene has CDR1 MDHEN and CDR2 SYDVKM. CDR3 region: CASSSLGGLQETQYF. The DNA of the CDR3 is TGTGCCAGCTCCTCCCTCGGGGGACTCCAAGAGACCCAGTACTTC.

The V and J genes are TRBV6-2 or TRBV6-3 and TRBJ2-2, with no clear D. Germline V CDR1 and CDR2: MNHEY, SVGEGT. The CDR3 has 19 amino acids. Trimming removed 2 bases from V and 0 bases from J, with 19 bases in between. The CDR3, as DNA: TGTGCCAGCAGTTACGCTCGAGTCCCCGGCCAGACGAACACCGGGGAGCTGTTTTTT. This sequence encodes CASSYARVPGQTNTGELFF.

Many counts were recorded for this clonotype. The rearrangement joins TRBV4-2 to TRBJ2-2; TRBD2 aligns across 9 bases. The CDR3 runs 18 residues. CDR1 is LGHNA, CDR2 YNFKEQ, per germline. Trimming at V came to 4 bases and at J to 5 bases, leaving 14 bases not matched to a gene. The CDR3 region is CASSPAAGGLRGTGELFF. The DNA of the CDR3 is TGTGCCAGCAGCCCCGCCGCGGGAGGGCTTCGTGGTACCGGGGAGCTGTTTTTT.